A selection of T cell receptor beta chains follows, all from one sample in a study of cytotoxic CD8 clonotypes in ibrutinib-treated CLL. Profiling relied on immunoSEQ multiplex PCR, and the TCRdb table lists in-frame clones only, not all of them. The data contain approximately 100,000 clones, more than 70% of them singletons. Sequenced here: PBMCs, sampled after 24 months of ibrutinib treatment. All receptors come from a human donor with chronic lymphocytic leukemia. Each CDR3 is given with its conserved first and last residue. The order of the fields is CDR3 protein, CDR3 DNA, D gene, clone size, V gene, J gene. A D gene is named only where the DNA matches it firmly. For some rows the clone size is stated as once, few or many, or as a class when expanded; others skip it.

CDR3aa: CASSLMSGRESETQYF; CDR3nt: TGCGCCAGCAGCTTGATGAGCGGGAGGGAATCAGAGACCCAGTACTTC; d_gene: TRBD2; abundance: NA; v_gene: TRBV5-1; j_gene: TRBJ2-5
CDR3aa: CASSIPVLATEKLFF; CDR3nt: TGTGCCAGTAGTATCCCCGTCTTGGCAACTGAAAAACTGTTTTTT; d_gene: NA; abundance: NA; v_gene: TRBV19; j_gene: TRBJ1-4
CDR3aa: CASSQTPGQGAYEQYF; CDR3nt: TGCGCCAGCAGCCAGACCCCGGGACAGGGAGCCTACGAGCAGTACTTC; d_gene: TRBD1; abundance: NA; v_gene: TRBV4-1; j_gene: TRBJ2-7
CDR3aa: CASSEVIGDEQFF; CDR3nt: TGTGCCAGCAGTGAAGTAATAGGAGATGAGCAGTTCTTC; d_gene: NA; abundance: NA; v_gene: TRBV6-1; j_gene: TRBJ2-1
CDR3aa: CASSLAPPSGPFSYEQYF; CDR3nt: TGTGCCAGCAGCTTAGCGCCACCTAGCGGCCCTTTTTCCTACGAGCAGTACTTC; d_gene: TRBD2; abundance: NA; v_gene: TRBV7-8; j_gene: TRBJ2-7
CDR3aa: CASSQGQGQETQYF; CDR3nt: TGTGCCAGCAGTCAGGGACAGGGCCAAGAGACCCAGTACTTC; d_gene: TRBD1; abundance: NA; v_gene: TRBV6-6; j_gene: TRBJ2-5
CDR3aa: CASVTADTQYF; CDR3nt: TGTGCCAGCGTCACAGCAGATACGCAGTATTTT; d_gene: NA; abundance: NA; v_gene: TRBV7-9; j_gene: TRBJ2-3
CDR3aa: CASSQTRDSSYNEQFF; CDR3nt: TGTGCCAGCAGCCAAACCCGGGACAGCAGTTACAATGAGCAGTTCTTC; d_gene: TRBD1; abundance: NA; v_gene: TRBV4-2; j_gene: TRBJ2-1
CDR3aa: CASRDSPLRNEQFF; CDR3nt: TGTGCCAGCAGGGACAGTCCCCTCAGGAATGAGCAGTTCTTC; d_gene: NA; abundance: NA; v_gene: TRBV6-6; j_gene: TRBJ2-1
CDR3aa: CASRPLDKNYGYTF; CDR3nt: TGCGCCAGCCGGCCGTTGGACAAGAACTATGGCTACACCTTC; d_gene: NA; abundance: NA; v_gene: TRBV5-1; j_gene: TRBJ1-2
CDR3aa: CSVVWWDRGSTEAFF; CDR3nt: TGCAGCGTTGTGTGGTGGGACAGGGGAAGCACTGAAGCTTTCTTT; d_gene: TRBD1; abundance: NA; v_gene: TRBV29-1; j_gene: TRBJ1-1
CDR3aa: CASSPLLRPYEQYF; CDR3nt: TGTGCCAGCAGTCCACTCCTCCGGCCCTACGAGCAGTACTTC; d_gene: NA; abundance: once; v_gene: TRBV6-6; j_gene: TRBJ2-7
CDR3aa: CASSQGFGAGAGADTQYF; CDR3nt: TGTGCCAGCAGCCAAGGGTTTGGAGCGGGAGCGGGCGCAGATACGCAGTATTTT; d_gene: TRBD2; abundance: NA; v_gene: TRBV4-2; j_gene: TRBJ2-3
CDR3aa: CAWSRGRGILDGYTF; CDR3nt: TGTGCCTGGAGTAGGGGCAGGGGGATTTTAGATGGCTACACCTTC; d_gene: TRBD1; abundance: NA; v_gene: TRBV30; j_gene: TRBJ1-2
CDR3aa: CASSLDYGSYEQYF; CDR3nt: TGTGCCAGCAGCTTAGACTACGGGAGCTACGAGCAGTACTTC; d_gene: NA; abundance: NA; v_gene: TRBV7-2; j_gene: TRBJ2-7
CDR3aa: CASSGAGLPNNSPLHF; CDR3nt: TGTGCCAGCAGCGGTGCGGGCCTTCCAAATAATTCACCCCTCCACTTT; d_gene: NA; abundance: NA; v_gene: TRBV11-2; j_gene: TRBJ1-6
CDR3aa: CASSLTVYNEQFF; CDR3nt: TGTGCCAGCAGCTTGACAGTGTACAATGAGCAGTTCTTC; d_gene: NA; abundance: NA; v_gene: TRBV5-8; j_gene: TRBJ2-1
CDR3aa: CASGEVTRLSTDTQYF; CDR3nt: TGTGCCAGTGGAGAGGTGACTCGACTTAGCACAGATACGCAGTATTTT; d_gene: NA; abundance: NA; v_gene: TRBV27; j_gene: TRBJ2-3
CDR3aa: CATSRDPGTSGYEQYF; CDR3nt: TGTGCCACCAGCAGAGATCCCGGGACTAGCGGATACGAGCAGTACTTC; d_gene: TRBD2; abundance: NA; v_gene: TRBV15; j_gene: TRBJ2-7
CDR3aa: CASSLGLAGLNEQFF; CDR3nt: TGTGCCAGCAGCTTGGGACTAGCGGGCCTGAATGAGCAGTTCTTC; d_gene: TRBD2; abundance: NA; v_gene: TRBV11-2; j_gene: TRBJ2-1
CDR3aa: CASSVDVGTNTF; CDR3nt: TGTGCCAGCAGCGTAGATGTGGGAACGAACACCTTC; d_gene: NA; abundance: NA; v_gene: TRBV9; j_gene: TRBJ1-2
CDR3aa: CASRSSGGNTDTQYF; CDR3nt: TGTGCCAGCAGGTCTAGCGGGGGGAACACAGATACGCAGTATTTT; d_gene: TRBD2; abundance: NA; v_gene: TRBV7-2; j_gene: TRBJ2-3
CDR3aa: CAISESGRSSYEQYF; CDR3nt: TGTGCCATCAGTGAGTCAGGGAGGAGCTCCTACGAGCAGTACTTC; d_gene: NA; abundance: NA; v_gene: TRBV10-3; j_gene: TRBJ2-7
CDR3aa: CASSIYDRKETQYF; CDR3nt: TGTGCCAGCAGCATCTACGACAGGAAAGAGACCCAGTACTTC; d_gene: NA; abundance: NA; v_gene: TRBV25-1; j_gene: TRBJ2-5
CDR3aa: CASSRDSPNQPQHF; CDR3nt: TGTGCCAGTAGTAGGGACAGTCCCAATCAGCCCCAGCATTTT; d_gene: TRBD1; abundance: once; v_gene: TRBV19; j_gene: TRBJ1-5
CDR3aa: CASRVRDDQPQHF; CDR3nt: TGTGCCAGCAGAGTGAGGGACGATCAGCCCCAGCATTTT; d_gene: NA; abundance: NA; v_gene: TRBV5-5; j_gene: TRBJ1-5
CDR3aa: CASSQDWGTGSTNEKLFF; CDR3nt: TGCGCCAGCAGCCAAGATTGGGGCACAGGATCAACTAATGAAAAACTGTTTTTT; d_gene: NA; abundance: NA; v_gene: TRBV4-3; j_gene: TRBJ1-4
CDR3aa: CAFGENQPQHF; CDR3nt: TGTGCCTTCGGAGAGAATCAGCCCCAGCATTTT; d_gene: NA; abundance: NA; v_gene: TRBV30; j_gene: TRBJ1-5
CDR3aa: CASSRVSGETQYF; CDR3nt: TGTGCCAGCAGTCGGGTTAGCGGCGAGACCCAGTACTTC; d_gene: NA; abundance: NA; v_gene: TRBV6-6; j_gene: TRBJ2-5
CDR3aa: CASSLPGGNTGELFF; CDR3nt: TGCGCCAGCAGCTTACCGGGAGGGAACACCGGGGAGCTGTTTTTT; d_gene: TRBD2; abundance: NA; v_gene: TRBV5-1; j_gene: TRBJ2-2
CDR3aa: CASSPNDKQRSPLHF; CDR3nt: TGTGCCAGCAGTCCAAATGACAAACAGCGTTCACCCCTCCACTTT; d_gene: NA; abundance: few; v_gene: TRBV27; j_gene: TRBJ1-6
CDR3aa: CASSLEVNSPLHF; CDR3nt: TGTGCCAGCAGCTTAGAGGTTAATTCACCCCTCCACTTT; d_gene: NA; abundance: few; v_gene: TRBV11-2; j_gene: TRBJ1-6
CDR3aa: CASNTGYYGYTF; CDR3nt: TGTGCCAGCAATACAGGGTACTATGGCTACACCTTC; d_gene: NA; abundance: NA; v_gene: TRBV28; j_gene: TRBJ1-2
CDR3aa: CASSQERRYNQPQHF; CDR3nt: TGCGCCAGCAGCCAAGAGAGGCGGTACAATCAGCCCCAGCATTTT; d_gene: NA; abundance: few; v_gene: TRBV4-1; j_gene: TRBJ1-5
CDR3aa: CASRDPSGPSTDTQYF; CDR3nt: TGTGCCAGTAGAGACCCTAGCGGCCCTAGCACAGATACGCAGTATTTT; d_gene: TRBD2; abundance: NA; v_gene: TRBV19; j_gene: TRBJ2-3
CDR3aa: CASSKGLAGDPSYNEQFF; CDR3nt: TGCGCCAGCAGCAAGGGACTAGCGGGAGACCCCTCCTACAATGAGCAGTTCTTC; d_gene: TRBD2; abundance: once; v_gene: TRBV5-1; j_gene: TRBJ2-1
CDR3aa: CASSSSDQNEQFF; CDR3nt: TGTGCCAGTAGTTCCTCGGACCAGAATGAGCAGTTCTTC; d_gene: NA; abundance: once; v_gene: TRBV19; j_gene: TRBJ2-1
CDR3aa: CASSTGLETQYF; CDR3nt: TGTGCCAGCTCAACAGGGTTGGAGACCCAGTACTTC; d_gene: NA; abundance: NA; v_gene: TRBV18; j_gene: TRBJ2-5
CDR3aa: CASSLRWNQAQYF; CDR3nt: TGTGCCAGCAGCTTACGCTGGAATCAAGCTCAGTACTTC; d_gene: NA; abundance: NA; v_gene: TRBV7-2; j_gene: TRBJ2-5
CDR3aa: CASRASRDNYGYTF; CDR3nt: TGTGCCAGTAGGGCATCCCGGGACAACTATGGCTACACCTTC; d_gene: NA; abundance: few; v_gene: TRBV6-1; j_gene: TRBJ1-2
CDR3aa: CASSFPGLGFGGTGELFF; CDR3nt: TGTGCCAGCAGCTTTCCGGGACTGGGTTTTGGGGGCACCGGGGAGCTGTTTTTT; d_gene: NA; abundance: NA; v_gene: TRBV11-2; j_gene: TRBJ2-2